This entry lists 5 T cell receptor beta chains sequenced from one sample in a study of cytomegalovirus exposure and HLA in healthy donors. The PCR contained 60 Vbeta and 13 Jbeta primers. TCRdb's copy holds only in-frame clones and misses some; the assay was immunoSEQ multiplex PCR. The profile shows approximately 100,000 clones, roughly 71% of them singletons. The specimen sequenced was PBMCs. The source is a man aged 35 to 55 in good health and CMV-seropositive.

In this sample, this clone turned up a few times. CDR3 loop: CASSQDSPGARHTEAFF. DNA of the CDR3: TGCGCCAGCAGCCAAGATTCCCCAGGGGCGAGGCACACTGAAGCTTTCTTT. This sequence joins TRBV4-3 and TRBJ1-1; D is perhaps TRBD1 (6 bases). V was pared by 0 bases and J by 3 bases, with 17 bases between. The CDR3 loop spans 17 amino acids. CDR1 is LGHNA, CDR2 YSLEER, per germline.

V and J are TRBV5-1 and TRBJ1-4; the D is unclear. Germline-derived CDR1 and CDR2 are SGHRS and YFSETQ. Trimming removed 3 bases from V and 4 bases from J, with 10 bases in between. This CDR3 contains 14 residues. The DNA of the CDR3 is TGCGCCAGCAGCTCCGTATCCCTTAATGAAAAACTGTTTTTT. Protein: CASSSVSLNEKLFF. Full variable domain (missing parts from reference TRBV5-1 and TRBJ1-4): KAGVTQTPRYLIKTRGQQVTLSCSPISGHRSVSWYQQTPGQGLQFLFEYFSETQRNKGNFPGRFSGRQFSNSRSEMNVSTLELGDSALYLCASSSVSLNEKLFFGSGTQLSVL.

The V and J genes are TRBV4-1 and TRBJ2-1; TRBD2 matches at 9 bases. The V gene's germline CDR1 is MGHRA and CDR2 YSYEKL. Trimming took 0 bases from V and 2 from J; bases not matched to a gene: 2. The CDR3 covers 16 residues. CDR3 sequence reads: CASSQDKREAYNEQFF. The CDR3 DNA sequence: TGCGCCAGCAGCCAAGATAAGCGGGAGGCCTACAATGAGCAGTTCTTC.

This clone was seen a single time. The chain carries TRBV4-3 and TRBJ2-7; D might be TRBD1 (6 bases). The germline CDR1 and CDR2 sequences are LGHNA and YSLEER. This CDR3 spans 14 amino acids. Trimming took off 0 bases at V and 4 bases at J, with 10 bases between the two ends. The chain's CDR3 is CASSQDRTAYEQYF. The CDR3 region has the DNA TGCGCCAGCAGCCAAGACAGGACAGCTTACGAGCAGTACTTC.

The chain carries TRBV4-2 and TRBJ2-3; no clear D. The CDR3 length is 19 residues. V was pared by 0 bases and J by 5 bases, with 24 bases between. Germline CDR1 LGHNA, CDR2 YNFKEQ. DNA of the CDR3: TGTGCCAGCAGCCAAGATTACTCGCCTGGCTACCCCACGGGAGATACGCAGTATTTT. Translation: CASSQDYSPGYPTGDTQYF.